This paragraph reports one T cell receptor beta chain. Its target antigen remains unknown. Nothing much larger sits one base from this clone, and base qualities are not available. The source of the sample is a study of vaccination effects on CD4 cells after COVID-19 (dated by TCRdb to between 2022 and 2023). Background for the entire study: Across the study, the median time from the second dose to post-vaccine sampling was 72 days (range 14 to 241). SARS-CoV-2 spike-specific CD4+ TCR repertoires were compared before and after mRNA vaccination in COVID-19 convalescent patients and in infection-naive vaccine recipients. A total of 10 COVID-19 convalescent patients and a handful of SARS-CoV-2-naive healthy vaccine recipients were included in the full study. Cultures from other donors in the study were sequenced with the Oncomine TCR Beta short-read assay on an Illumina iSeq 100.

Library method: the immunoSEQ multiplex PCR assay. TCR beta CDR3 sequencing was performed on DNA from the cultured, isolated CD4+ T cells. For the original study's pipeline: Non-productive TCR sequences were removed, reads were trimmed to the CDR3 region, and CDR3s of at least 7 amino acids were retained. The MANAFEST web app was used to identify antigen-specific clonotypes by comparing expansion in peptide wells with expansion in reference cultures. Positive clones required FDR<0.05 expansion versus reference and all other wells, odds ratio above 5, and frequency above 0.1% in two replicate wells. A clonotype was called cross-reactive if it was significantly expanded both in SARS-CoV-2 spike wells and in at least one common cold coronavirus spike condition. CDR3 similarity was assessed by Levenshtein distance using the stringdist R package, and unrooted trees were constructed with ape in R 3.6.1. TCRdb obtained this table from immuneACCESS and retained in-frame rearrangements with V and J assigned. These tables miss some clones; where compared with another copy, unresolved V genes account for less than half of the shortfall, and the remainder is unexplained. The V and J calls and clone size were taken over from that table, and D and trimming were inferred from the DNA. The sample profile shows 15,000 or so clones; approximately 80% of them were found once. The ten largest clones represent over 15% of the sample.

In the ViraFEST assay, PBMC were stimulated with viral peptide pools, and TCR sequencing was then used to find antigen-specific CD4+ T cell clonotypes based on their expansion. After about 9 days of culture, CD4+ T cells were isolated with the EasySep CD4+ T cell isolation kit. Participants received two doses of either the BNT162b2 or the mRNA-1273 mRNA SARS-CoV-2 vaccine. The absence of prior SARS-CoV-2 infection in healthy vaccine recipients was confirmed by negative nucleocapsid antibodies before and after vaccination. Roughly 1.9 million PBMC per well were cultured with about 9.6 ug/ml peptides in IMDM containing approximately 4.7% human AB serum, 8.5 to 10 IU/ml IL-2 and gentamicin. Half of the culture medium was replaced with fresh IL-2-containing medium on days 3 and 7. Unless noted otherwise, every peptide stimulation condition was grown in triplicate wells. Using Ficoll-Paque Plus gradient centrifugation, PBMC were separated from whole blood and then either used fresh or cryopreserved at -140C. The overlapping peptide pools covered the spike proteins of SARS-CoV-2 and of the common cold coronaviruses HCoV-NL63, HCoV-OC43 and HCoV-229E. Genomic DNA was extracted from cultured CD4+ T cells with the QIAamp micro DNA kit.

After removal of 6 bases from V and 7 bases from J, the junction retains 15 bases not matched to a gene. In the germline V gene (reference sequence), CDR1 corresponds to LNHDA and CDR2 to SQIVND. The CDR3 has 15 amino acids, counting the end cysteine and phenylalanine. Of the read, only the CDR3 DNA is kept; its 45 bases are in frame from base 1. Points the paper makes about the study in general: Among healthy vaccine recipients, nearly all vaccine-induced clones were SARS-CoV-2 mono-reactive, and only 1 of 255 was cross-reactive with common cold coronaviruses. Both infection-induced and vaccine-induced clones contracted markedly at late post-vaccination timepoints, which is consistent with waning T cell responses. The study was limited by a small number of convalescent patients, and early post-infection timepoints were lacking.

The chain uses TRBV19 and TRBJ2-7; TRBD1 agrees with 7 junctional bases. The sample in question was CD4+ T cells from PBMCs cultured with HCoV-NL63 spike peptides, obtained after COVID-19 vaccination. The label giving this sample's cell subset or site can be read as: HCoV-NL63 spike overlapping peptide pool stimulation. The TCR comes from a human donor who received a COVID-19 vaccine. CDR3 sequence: CASRTGTSNVWEQYF. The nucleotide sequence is TGTGCCAGTAGGACAGGGACGAGCAACGTCTGGGAGCAGTACTTC.